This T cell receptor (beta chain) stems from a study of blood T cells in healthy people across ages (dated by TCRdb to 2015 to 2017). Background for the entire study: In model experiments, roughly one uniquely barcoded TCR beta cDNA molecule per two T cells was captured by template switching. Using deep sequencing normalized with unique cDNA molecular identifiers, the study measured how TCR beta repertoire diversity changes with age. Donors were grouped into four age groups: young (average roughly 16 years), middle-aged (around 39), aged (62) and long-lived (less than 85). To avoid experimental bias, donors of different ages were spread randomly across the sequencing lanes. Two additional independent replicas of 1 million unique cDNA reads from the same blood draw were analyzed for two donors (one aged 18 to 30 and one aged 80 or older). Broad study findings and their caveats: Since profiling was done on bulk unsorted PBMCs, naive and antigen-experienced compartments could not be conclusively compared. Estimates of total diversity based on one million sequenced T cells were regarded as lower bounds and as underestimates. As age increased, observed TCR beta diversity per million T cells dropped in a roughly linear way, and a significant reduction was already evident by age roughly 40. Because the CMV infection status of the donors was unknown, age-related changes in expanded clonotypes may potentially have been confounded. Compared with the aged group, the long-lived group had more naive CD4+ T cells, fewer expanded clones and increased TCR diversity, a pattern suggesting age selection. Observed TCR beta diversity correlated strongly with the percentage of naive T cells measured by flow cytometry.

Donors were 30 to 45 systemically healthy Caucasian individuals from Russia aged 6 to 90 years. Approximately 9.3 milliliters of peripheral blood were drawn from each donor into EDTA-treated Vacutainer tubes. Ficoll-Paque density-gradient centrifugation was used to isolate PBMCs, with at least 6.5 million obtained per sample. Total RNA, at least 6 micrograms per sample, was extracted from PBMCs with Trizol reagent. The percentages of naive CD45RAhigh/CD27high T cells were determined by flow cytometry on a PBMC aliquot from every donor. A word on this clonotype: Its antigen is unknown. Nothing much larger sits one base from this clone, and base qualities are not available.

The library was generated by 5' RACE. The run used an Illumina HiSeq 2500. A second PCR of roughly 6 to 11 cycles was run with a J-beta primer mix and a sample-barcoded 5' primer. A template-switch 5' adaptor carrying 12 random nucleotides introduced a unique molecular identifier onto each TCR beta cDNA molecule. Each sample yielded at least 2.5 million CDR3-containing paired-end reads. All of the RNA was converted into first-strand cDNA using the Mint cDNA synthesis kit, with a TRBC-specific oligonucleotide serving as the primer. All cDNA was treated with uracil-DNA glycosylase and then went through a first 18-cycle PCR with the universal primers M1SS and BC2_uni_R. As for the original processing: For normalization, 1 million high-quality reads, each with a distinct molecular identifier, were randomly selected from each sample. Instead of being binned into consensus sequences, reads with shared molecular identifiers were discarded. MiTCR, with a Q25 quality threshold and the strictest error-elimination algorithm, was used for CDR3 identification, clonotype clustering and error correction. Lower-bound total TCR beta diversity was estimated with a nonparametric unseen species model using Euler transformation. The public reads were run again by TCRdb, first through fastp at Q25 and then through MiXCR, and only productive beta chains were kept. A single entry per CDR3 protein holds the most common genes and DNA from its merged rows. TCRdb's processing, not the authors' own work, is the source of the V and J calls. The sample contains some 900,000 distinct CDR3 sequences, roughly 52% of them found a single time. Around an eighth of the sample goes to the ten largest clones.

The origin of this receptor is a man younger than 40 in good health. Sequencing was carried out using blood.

The CDR3 protein sequence reads: CASSQDASGADTQYF. The DNA sequence follows: TGTGCCAGCAGCCAAGATGCTAGCGGGGCAGATACGCAGTATTTT. Recombination joined TRBV3-1 with TRBJ2-3, with 9 bases in between that match TRBD2. V has 0 bases trimmed and J has 4 bases trimmed; junction bases matching no gene number 2. The CDR3 holds 15 amino acids from the cysteine to the phenylalanine. Only the CDR3 DNA stays, 45 bases, in frame from base 1. In the germline V gene (reference sequence), CDR1 corresponds to LGHDT and CDR2 to YNNKEL.